Below are 12 T cell receptor beta chains sequenced from a single sample in a study of T cells in Graves' hyperthyroidism and ophthalmopathy (dated by TCRdb to about 2019). Library generation was performed with multiplex PCR. Sequencing instrument: Illumina HiSeq 2000. The TCR beta CDR3 regions were amplified from the RNA transcripts. A first-round RT-PCR of the TCR CDR3 used the HTBI primer set with the Qiagen OneStep RT-PCR kit. TCRdb's own reprocessing of the public reads used fastp at Q25 and MiXCR and kept productive beta chains. Records with the same CDR3 protein are collapsed into one entry carrying the most frequent genes and DNA. This sample comprises around 560,000 distinct CDR3 sequences, roughly 17% of them detected only once. Around 19% of the sample goes to the ten largest clones. Specimen: blood. All receptors derive from a woman in her late teens or twenties with Graves' hyperthyroidism.

V and J are TRBV10-2 and TRBJ2-3, with D hard to call. Trimming cost V 4 bases and J 2 bases, with 7 bases left between them. This CDR3 spans 13 amino acids. Germline lookup yields CDR1 WSHSY and CDR2 SAAADI. The CDR3 protein is CASSGHLTDTQYF. The DNA of the CDR3 is TGCGCCAGCAGTGGACACCTCACAGATACGCAGTATTTT.

Only one count was recorded for this clonotype. The rearrangement links TRBV7-2 to TRBJ1-5; D uncertain. Deletions cut 0 bases from V and 3 bases from J, with 9 bases between. This CDR3 has 15 residues. CDR1 and CDR2 (germline): SGHTA, FQGNSA. This CDR3 reads CASSLACGNNQPQHF. The CDR3 region has the DNA TGTGCCAGCAGCTTAGCTTGTGGCAACAATCAGCCCCAGCATTTT.

This clonotype was seen a handful of times. This chain joins TRBV11-2 and TRBJ2-2; 7 positions match TRBD1. Germline V gives CDR1 SGHAT, CDR2 FQNNGV. CDR3 size: 14 residues. V lost 4 bases to trimming and J lost 6 bases; unmatched junction nucleotides: 5. CDR3 sequence: CASSSLTGPGELFF. CDR3 in DNA: TGTGCCAGCAGCTCCCTGACAGGGCCCGGGGAGCTGTTTTTT. Looking up the rest from reference TRBV11-2 and TRBJ2-2 gives the full variable domain: EAGVAQSPRYKIIEKRQSVAFWCNPISGHATLYWYQQILGQGPKLLIQFQNNGVVDDSQLPKDRFSAERLKGVDSTLKIQPAKLEDSAVYLCASSSLTGPGELFFGEGSRLTVL.

The genes are TRBV6-2 or TRBV6-3 and TRBJ2-1; 13 bases are a match to TRBD2. Unmatched junction bases numbered 3, after V lost 6 bases and J lost 4 bases. The CDR3 covers 15 residues. Germline V gene data show CDR1 as MNHEY and CDR2 as SVGEGT. The CDR3 DNA reads as TGTGCCAGCAGGCAGGGACTAGCGGGGTACAATGAGCAGTTCTTC. It codes for CASRQGLAGYNEQFF.

The sample holds a few counts of this clonotype. The junction departs from the called germline gene at one end, perhaps through a read error. The chain combines TRBV9 with TRBJ1-3; D unclear. The CDR3 is 17 amino acids. Germline V CDR1 and CDR2: SGDLS, YYNGEE. In nucleotides, the CDR3 is TGTGCCAGCAGCGCTACAGACACGCCGAGCTCTGGAAACGCCATATATTTT. It encodes CASSATDTPSSGNAIYF.

This clonotype was observed at least ten times. The chain couples TRBV6-1 to TRBJ1-5; D is uncertain. CDR1 and CDR2 (germline): MNHNS, SASEGT. This CDR3 spans 12 amino acids. The V end was cut by 10 bases, the J end by 8 bases, with 15 bases between. In nucleotides, the CDR3 is TGTGCCACCCGGAAGGGTAAGGAGCCCCAGCATTTT. This translates into CATRKGKEPQHF.

This clonotype was recorded at least ten times. The CDR3 region has the DNA TGTGCCAGCAGTCTCATGGGGAGCATTAATGAAAAACTGTTTTTT. Translated, it gives CASSLMGSINEKLFF. The chain recombines TRBV7-6 with TRBJ1-4; D is undetermined. Germline lookup yields CDR1 SGHVS and CDR2 FNYEAQ. The CDR3 loop spans 15 amino acids. V was pared by 6 bases and J by 4 bases, with 15 bases between.

In its sample, this clonotype was seen many times. The genes are TRBV2 and TRBJ1-6, with D tentatively TRBD1 (5 bases). Trimming took 3 bases from V and 9 from J, leaving 6 bases between them. CDR1 is SNHLY and CDR2 is FYNNEI in the germline V gene. This CDR3 region has 12 residues. For the CDR3, the DNA is TGTGCCAGCAGTGAGAGGGGTTCACCCCTCCACTTT. This gives the protein CASSERGSPLHF. The whole variable domain, filled in from reference TRBV2 and TRBJ1-6, reads EPEVTQTPSHQVTQMGQEVILRCVPISNHLYFYWYRQILGQKVEFLVSFYNNEISEKSEIFDDQFSVERPDGSNFTLKIRSTKLEDSAMYFCASSERGSPLHFGNGTRLTVT.

The chain is built from TRBV12-3 or TRBV12-4 and TRBJ2-5, with no clear D. The length of the CDR3 is 15 residues. Trimming left V 0 bases short and J 3 bases short, with 11 bases between. Here the CDR3 reads CASSLAGFLKETQYF. The CDR3 DNA reads as TGTGCCAGCAGTTTAGCGGGGTTCTTAAAAGAGACCCAGTACTTC.

The CDR3 DNA sequence: TGCAGTGCCCTCCGCATTAGCTCTGGGGCCAACGTCCTGACTTTC. The encoded protein is CSALRISSGANVLTF. This chain joins TRBV20-1 and TRBJ2-6; D remains unclear. Per the germline V gene, CDR1 is DFQATT and CDR2 is SNEGSKA (reference sequence). The germline V and J ends were trimmed by 6 bases and 0 bases, with 12 bases remaining between them. There are 15 residues in the CDR3.

This chain links TRBV12-3 or TRBV12-4 with TRBJ2-7; D uncertain. This CDR3 comprises 14 residues. V was cut by 8 bases and J by 0 bases, with 14 bases left in between. The CDR3 DNA is TGTGCCAGCCTTTCAGCCGGGCTCTCCTACGAGCAGTACTTC. Its translation: CASLSAGLSYEQYF.

Regarding this clonotype: At one end, the junction sequence differs from germline, possibly due to a read error. The V call is TRBV20-1, the J call TRBJ1-5, with D possibly being TRBD1 (6 bases). Germline loops: CDR1 DFQATT, CDR2 SNEGSKA (reference sequence). This CDR3 is 14 amino acids long. CDR3 sequence reads: CSARAGHTSQPQHF. The CDR3 region has the DNA TGCAGTGCGAGAGCGGGACATACATCTCAGCCCCAGCATTTT.